The rows below give T cell receptor beta chains drawn from one sample of a study of neoadjuvant anti-PD-1 for oral cavity cancer. The repertoire was sequenced with immunoSEQ multiplex PCR; TCRdb's copy has only in-frame clones and lacks some. Among 55,000 to 75,000 clones listed, 65% to 80% were seen once. The specimen comprised PBMCs, sampled before nivolumab (anti-PD-1) treatment. The receptors were sampled from a person aged 35-80 years with oral cavity squamous cell carcinoma. The CDR3 runs from the conserved cysteine through the conserved F or W. The D gene is left open where the match is weak. Expanded clones get a size class; other rows say once, few or many, or leave the size out.

size,V,J,D,CDR3,DNA
-,TRBV18,TRBJ1-1,-,CASSPQLGTEAFF,TGTGCCAGCTCACCGCAACTTGGGACTGAAGCTTTCTTT
-,TRBV4-2,TRBJ1-5,-,CASSQSGGGDQPQHF,TGTGCCAGCAGCCAAAGCGGGGGGGGAGATCAGCCCCAGCATTTT
-,TRBV6-1,TRBJ1-6,-,CASSRNSPLHF,TGTGCCAGCAGTCGTAATTCACCCCTCCACTTT
-,TRBV11-2,TRBJ1-5,-,CASSARGANQPQHF,TGTGCCAGCAGCGCTCGCGGGGCCAATCAGCCCCAGCATTTT
-,TRBV30,TRBJ1-2,TRBD1,CASGQGDGYTF,TGTGCCTCAGGACAGGGCGACGGCTACACCTTC
once,TRBV6-1,TRBJ1-5,TRBD1,CASSETGYQPQHF,TGTGCCAGCAGTGAGACAGGGTACCAGCCCCAGCATTTT
-,TRBV11-2,TRBJ1-3,-,CASSLEGVTSGNTIYF,TGTGCCAGCAGCTTAGAGGGAGTTACCTCTGGAAACACCATATATTTT
-,TRBV5-1,TRBJ2-2,-,CASSLTGHPTGELFF,TGCGCCAGCAGCTTGACGGGTCATCCGACCGGGGAGCTGTTTTTT
-,TRBV5-1,TRBJ1-1,-,CASSLNEGGGSREAFF,TGCGCCAGCAGCTTGAATGAGGGAGGAGGCAGCCGCGAAGCTTTCTTT
once,TRBV7-9,TRBJ2-5,TRBD2,CASSLAGGPRETQYF,TGTGCCAGCAGCTTAGCGGGAGGGCCCAGGGAGACCCAGTACTTC
-,TRBV28,TRBJ1-1,-,CASLQGGGTEAFF,TGTGCCAGCCTACAGGGCGGCGGCACTGAAGCTTTCTTT
-,TRBV2,TRBJ2-3,-,CASSEASFTDTQYF,TGTGCCAGCAGTGAAGCGTCTTTCACAGATACGCAGTATTTT
-,TRBV19,TRBJ2-5,-,CASSRSKETQYF,TGTGCCAGTAGTCGGTCTAAAGAGACCCAGTACTTC
-,TRBV29-1,TRBJ2-3,-,CSVAIGSNTDTQYF,TGCAGCGTTGCCATCGGGAGCAACACAGATACGCAGTATTTT
-,TRBV7-8,TRBJ2-2,-,CASSSWAANTGELFF,TGTGCCAGCAGCTCCTGGGCTGCAAACACCGGGGAGCTGTTTTTT
-,TRBV5-1,TRBJ2-7,TRBD1,CASSSGGQNSYEQYF,TGCGCCAGCAGCTCTGGGGGACAGAACTCCTACGAGCAGTACTTC
-,TRBV18,TRBJ2-5,-,CASSRRQGSQETQYF,TGTGCCAGCTCACGGCGGCAGGGATCCCAAGAGACCCAGTACTTC
-,TRBV11-1,TRBJ1-4,-,CASTRQAATNEKLFF,TGTGCCAGCACTCGACAGGCCGCAACTAATGAAAAACTGTTTTTT
-,TRBV18,TRBJ1-6,-,CASSPRENQGHYNSPLHF,TGTGCCAGCTCACCACGTGAGAACCAGGGCCATTATAATTCACCCCTCCACTTT
-,TRBV5-1,TRBJ1-6,-,CASSLEADYNSPLHF,TGCGCCAGCAGCTTGGAGGCGGACTATAATTCACCCCTCCACTTT
-,TRBV29-1,TRBJ2-7,-,CSVEDRAYEQYF,TGCAGCGTGGAGGACAGAGCCTACGAGCAGTACTTC
-,TRBV19,TRBJ1-1,TRBD1,CASRTPGQGAEGEAFF,TGTGCCAGTAGAACGCCGGGACAGGGGGCGGAAGGTGAAGCTTTCTTT
-,TRBV14,TRBJ2-7,-,CASSQASAGILSSYEQYF,TGTGCCAGCAGCCAAGCCAGCGCGGGGATCCTTAGCTCCTACGAGCAGTACTTC
once,TRBV6-1,TRBJ1-2,-,CASSFQENYGYTF,TGTGCCAGCAGTTTTCAGGAGAACTATGGCTACACCTTC
-,TRBV11-3,TRBJ2-7,TRBD1,CASSFTDRGEQYF,TGTGCCAGCAGCTTCACGGACAGGGGTGAGCAGTACTTC
once,TRBV2,TRBJ2-3,TRBD1,CASSVRGQRTDTQYF,TGTGCCAGCAGTGTGAGGGGGCAAAGAACAGATACGCAGTATTTT
-,TRBV7-9,TRBJ1-1,-,CASSPGAREAFF,TGTGCCAGCAGCCCGGGGGCGAGAGAAGCTTTCTTT
-,TRBV5-1,TRBJ1-6,TRBD1,CASSLEWTGNSPLHF,TGCGCCAGCAGCTTGGAGTGGACAGGGAATTCACCCCTCCACTTT
-,TRBV29-1,TRBJ2-3,TRBD2,CSVRRLAGSTDTQYF,TGCAGCGTTCGGCGACTAGCGGGGAGCACAGATACGCAGTATTTT
few,TRBV2,TRBJ2-7,-,CASSGIQAILGEQYF,TGTGCCAGCAGTGGAATTCAAGCCATCTTGGGGGAGCAGTACTTC
-,TRBV28,TRBJ1-5,TRBD1,CASSLTGTGLEPQHF,TGTGCCAGCAGTTTAACCGGGACAGGTCTAGAGCCCCAGCATTTT
-,TRBV10-1,TRBJ2-1,-,CASSESGERGQIEQFF,TGCGCCAGCAGTGAGTCGGGGGAGCGGGGACAAATTGAGCAGTTCTTC
few,TRBV5-4,TRBJ1-2,-,CASSFGYGYTF,TGTGCCAGCAGCTTTGGGTATGGCTACACCTTC
-,TRBV2,TRBJ2-7,-,CASRGLTHEQYF,TGTGCCAGCAGAGGGTTGACCCACGAGCAGTACTTC
-,TRBV7-2,TRBJ2-7,TRBD1,CASSSGQGNEQYF,TGTGCCAGCAGCTCGGGACAGGGTAACGAGCAGTACTTC
-,TRBV19,TRBJ1-5,-,CASSKEGYSNQPQHF,TGTGCCAGTAGTAAAGAGGGGTATAGCAATCAGCCCCAGCATTTT
-,TRBV19,TRBJ2-7,TRBD1,CASSRDRASYEQYF,TGTGCCAGTAGTCGGGACAGGGCCTCCTACGAGCAGTACTTC
-,TRBV2,TRBJ1-1,-,CASSGQDHDFF,TGTGCCAGCAGTGGGCAGGATCATGATTTCTTT
-,TRBV28,TRBJ2-3,TRBD2,CASSQTSGYTDTQYF,TGTGCCAGCAGCCAGACTAGCGGTTACACAGATACGCAGTATTTT
-,TRBV5-1,TRBJ1-1,-,CASSLVSENTEAFF,TGCGCCAGCAGCTTGGTCTCAGAGAACACTGAAGCTTTCTTT
-,TRBV7-6,TRBJ1-2,-,CASSLGGDTGAYGYTF,TGTGCCAGCAGCTTAGGAGGGGATACGGGGGCGTATGGCTACACCTTC
-,TRBV7-9,TRBJ1-1,-,CASSSAGMNTEAFF,TGTGCCAGCAGCTCGGCGGGCATGAACACTGAAGCTTTCTTT
-,TRBV10-3,TRBJ2-5,-,CASQMGGPQETQYF,TGTGCCAGCCAGATGGGGGGCCCCCAAGAGACCCAGTACTTC
-,TRBV21-1,TRBJ2-1,-,CASSSSGRAGEQFF,TGTGCCAGCAGCAGTAGCGGGAGGGCCGGCGAGCAGTTCTTC
once,TRBV2,TRBJ1-5,-,CASSETGNQPQHF,TGTGCCAGCAGTGAAACGGGAAATCAGCCCCAGCATTTT
-,TRBV4-1,TRBJ2-1,-,CASSHRGDNEQFF,TGCGCCAGCAGCCACAGGGGAGACAATGAGCAGTTCTTC
-,TRBV13,TRBJ2-7,-,CASSFVGPYEQYF,TGTGCCAGCAGCTTCGTGGGCCCCTACGAGCAGTACTTC
-,TRBV9,TRBJ2-1,-,CASSAGTSQNEQFF,TGTGCCAGCAGCGCGGGGACTTCTCAAAATGAGCAGTTCTTC
-,TRBV2,TRBJ2-7,TRBD1,CASRQGLGRYEQYF,TGTGCCAGCCGACAGGGTTTAGGTCGGTACGAGCAGTACTTC